The entry that follows covers one T cell receptor beta chain sequence. CDR1 and CDR2 from the germline V gene are MNHEY and SMNVEV (reference sequence). CDR3 length: 14 amino acids. Trimming pared 6 bases from V and 10 bases from J, leaving 21 bases between. These data belong to a study of OX40 agonist ivuxolimab in advanced cancers. Sequenced by immunoSEQ multiplex PCR; TCRdb stores in-frame clones only, minus some. Among 99,000 or so clones, 84% were seen once, and the ten largest hold 5.5%. V gene TRBV27 combines with J gene TRBJ1-2; D is ambiguous. The sample consisted of CD4+ or CD8+ T cells sorted from blood, taken in a trial of the OX40 agonist ivuxolimab. The sequence was obtained from an adult with an advanced solid tumor such as melanoma, head and neck, liver or kidney cancer. The CDR3, as DNA: TGTGCCAGCAGCCCTACAAGGACCTACCCGACCTACACCTTC. Protein sequence: CASSPTRTYPTYTF.